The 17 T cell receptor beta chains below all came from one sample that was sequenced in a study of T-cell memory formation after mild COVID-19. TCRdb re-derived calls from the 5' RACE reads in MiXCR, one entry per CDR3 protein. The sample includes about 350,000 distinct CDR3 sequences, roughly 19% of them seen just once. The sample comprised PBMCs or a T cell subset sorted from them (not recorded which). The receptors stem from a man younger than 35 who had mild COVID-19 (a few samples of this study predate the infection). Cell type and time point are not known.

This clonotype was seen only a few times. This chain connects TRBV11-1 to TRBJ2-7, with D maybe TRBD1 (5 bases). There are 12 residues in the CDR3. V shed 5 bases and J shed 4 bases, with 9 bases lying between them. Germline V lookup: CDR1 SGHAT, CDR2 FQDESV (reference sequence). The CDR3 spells CASSPDTYEQYV. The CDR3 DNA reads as TGTGCCAGCAGCCCGGACACATACGAGCAGTACGTC.

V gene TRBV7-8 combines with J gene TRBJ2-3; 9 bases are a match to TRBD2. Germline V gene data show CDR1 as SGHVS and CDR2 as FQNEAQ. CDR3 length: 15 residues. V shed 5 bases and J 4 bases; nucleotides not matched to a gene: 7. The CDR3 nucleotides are TGTGCCAGCAGCGTGCGGGGGGGCAGGGCAGATACGCAGTATTTT. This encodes CASSVRGGRADTQYF.

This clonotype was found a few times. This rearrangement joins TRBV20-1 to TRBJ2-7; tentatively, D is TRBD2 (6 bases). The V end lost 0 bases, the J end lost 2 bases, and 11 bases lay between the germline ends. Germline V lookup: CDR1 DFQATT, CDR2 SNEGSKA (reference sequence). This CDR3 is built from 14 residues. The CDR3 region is CSARDSGLAYEQYV. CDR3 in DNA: TGCAGTGCTAGAGACTCGGGACTGGCCTACGAGCAGTACGTC.

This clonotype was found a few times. The CDR3 DNA is TGTGCCAGCAGTTCGTTTATCTACAATGAGCAGTTCTTC. This encodes CASSSFIYNEQFF. The genes are TRBV12-3 or TRBV12-4 and TRBJ2-1; no reliable D call. The CDR3 has 13 residues. V was trimmed by 4 bases and J by 3 bases, leaving 7 bases between them.

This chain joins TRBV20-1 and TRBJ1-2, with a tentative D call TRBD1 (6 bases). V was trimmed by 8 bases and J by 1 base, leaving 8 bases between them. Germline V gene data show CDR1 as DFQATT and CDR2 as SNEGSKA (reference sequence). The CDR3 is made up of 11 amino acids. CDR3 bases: TGCAGTTCGGACAGTAACTATGGCTACACCTTC. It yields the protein CSSDSNYGYTF.

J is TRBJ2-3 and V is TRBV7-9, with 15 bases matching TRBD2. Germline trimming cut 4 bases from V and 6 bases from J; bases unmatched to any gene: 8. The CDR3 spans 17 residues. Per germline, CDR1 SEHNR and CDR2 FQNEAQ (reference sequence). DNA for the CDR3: TGTGCCAGCAGCTCGGGACTAGCGGGGGGATACGGGGATACGCAGTATTTT. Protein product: CASSSGLAGGYGDTQYF.

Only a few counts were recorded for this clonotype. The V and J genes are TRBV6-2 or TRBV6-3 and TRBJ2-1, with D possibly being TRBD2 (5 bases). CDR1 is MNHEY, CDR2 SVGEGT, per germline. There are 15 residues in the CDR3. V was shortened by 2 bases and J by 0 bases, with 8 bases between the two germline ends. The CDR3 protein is CASSYQDFSYNEQFF. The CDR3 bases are TGTGCCAGCAGTTACCAGGACTTCTCCTACAATGAGCAGTTCTTC.

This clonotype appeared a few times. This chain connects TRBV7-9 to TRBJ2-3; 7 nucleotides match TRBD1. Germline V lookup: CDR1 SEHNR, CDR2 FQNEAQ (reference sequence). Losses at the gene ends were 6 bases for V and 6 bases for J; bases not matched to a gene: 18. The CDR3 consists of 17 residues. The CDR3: CASSFAKGALSSDTQYF. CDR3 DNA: TGTGCCAGCAGTTTCGCAAAGGGGGCGCTTAGTTCCGATACGCAGTATTTT. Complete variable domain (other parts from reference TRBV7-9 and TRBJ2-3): DTGVSQNPRHKITKRGQNVTFRCDPISEHNRLYWYRQTLGQGPEFLTYFQNEAQLEKSRLLSDRFSAERPKGSFSTLEIQRTEQGDSAMYLCASSFAKGALSSDTQYFGPGTRLTVL.

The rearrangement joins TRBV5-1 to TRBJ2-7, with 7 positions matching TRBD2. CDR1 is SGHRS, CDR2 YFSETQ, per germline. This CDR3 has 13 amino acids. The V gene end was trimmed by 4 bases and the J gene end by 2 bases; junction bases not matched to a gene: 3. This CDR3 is CASSQLATYEQYF. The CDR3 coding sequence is TGCGCCAGCAGCCAACTAGCGACCTACGAGCAGTACTTC.

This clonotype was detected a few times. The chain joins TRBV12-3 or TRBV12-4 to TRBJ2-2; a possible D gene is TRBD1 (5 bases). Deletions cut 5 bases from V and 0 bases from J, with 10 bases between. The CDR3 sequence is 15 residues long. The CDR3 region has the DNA TGTGCCAGCAGTCCGACAGAGACGAACACCGGGGAGCTGTTTTTT. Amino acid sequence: CASSPTETNTGELFF.

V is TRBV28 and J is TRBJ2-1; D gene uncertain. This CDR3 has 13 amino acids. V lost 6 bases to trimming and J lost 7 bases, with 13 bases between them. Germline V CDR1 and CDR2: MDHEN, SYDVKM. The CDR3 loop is CASSLLPGNEQFF. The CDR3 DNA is TGTGCCAGCAGCCTTCTCCCTGGAAATGAGCAGTTCTTC.

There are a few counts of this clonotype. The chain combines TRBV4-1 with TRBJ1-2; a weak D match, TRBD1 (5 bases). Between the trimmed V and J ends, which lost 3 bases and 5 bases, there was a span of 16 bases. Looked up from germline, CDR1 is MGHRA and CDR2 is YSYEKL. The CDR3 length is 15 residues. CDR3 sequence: CASSQLEGAGYGYTF. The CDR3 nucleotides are TGCGCCAGCAGCCAGCTTGAAGGGGCGGGTTATGGCTACACCTTC.

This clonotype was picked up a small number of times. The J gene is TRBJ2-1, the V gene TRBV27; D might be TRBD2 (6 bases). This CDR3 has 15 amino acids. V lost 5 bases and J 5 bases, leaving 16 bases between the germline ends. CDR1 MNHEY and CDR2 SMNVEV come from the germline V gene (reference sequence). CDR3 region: CASSRTSTVNNEQFF. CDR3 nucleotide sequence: TGTGCCAGCAGTCGAACTAGCACCGTCAACAATGAGCAGTTCTTC.

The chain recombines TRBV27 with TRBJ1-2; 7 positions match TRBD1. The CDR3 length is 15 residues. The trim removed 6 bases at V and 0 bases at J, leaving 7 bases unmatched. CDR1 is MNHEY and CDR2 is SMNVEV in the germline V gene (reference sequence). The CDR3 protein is CASSAKTGTNYGYTF. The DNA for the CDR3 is TGTGCCAGCAGCGCCAAGACAGGGACTAACTATGGCTACACCTTC.

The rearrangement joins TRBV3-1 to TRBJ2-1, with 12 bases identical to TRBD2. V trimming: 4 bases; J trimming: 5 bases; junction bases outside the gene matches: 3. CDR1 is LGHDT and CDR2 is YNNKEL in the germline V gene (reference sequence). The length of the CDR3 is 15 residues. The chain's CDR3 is CASSPWTSGDNEQFF. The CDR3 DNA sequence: TGTGCCAGCAGCCCCTGGACTAGCGGGGACAATGAGCAGTTCTTC.

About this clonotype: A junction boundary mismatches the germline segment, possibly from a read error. The CDR3 loop reads CATSRDRERGNQPKHF. For the CDR3, the DNA is TGTGCCACCAGCAGAGATAGAGAGAGAGGCAATCAGCCCAAGCATTTT. V and J are TRBV15 and TRBJ1-5, with unresolved D. CDR1 and CDR2 (germline): LNHNV, YYDKDF (reference sequence). The CDR3 totals 16 residues. The whole variable domain, filled in from reference TRBV15 and TRBJ1-5, reads DAMVIQNPRYQVTQFGKPVTLSCSQTLNHNVMYWYQQKSSQAPKLLFHYYDKDFNNEADTPDNFQSRRPNTSFCFLDIRSPGLGDTAMYLCATSRDRERGNQPKHFGDGTRLSIL.

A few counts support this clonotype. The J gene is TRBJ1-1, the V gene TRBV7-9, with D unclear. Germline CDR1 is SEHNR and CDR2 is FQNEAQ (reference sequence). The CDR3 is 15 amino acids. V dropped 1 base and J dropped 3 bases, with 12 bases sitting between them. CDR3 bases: TGTGCCAGCAGCTTAGGAGTTCTGCCCGACACTGAAGCTTTCTTT. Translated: CASSLGVLPDTEAFF.